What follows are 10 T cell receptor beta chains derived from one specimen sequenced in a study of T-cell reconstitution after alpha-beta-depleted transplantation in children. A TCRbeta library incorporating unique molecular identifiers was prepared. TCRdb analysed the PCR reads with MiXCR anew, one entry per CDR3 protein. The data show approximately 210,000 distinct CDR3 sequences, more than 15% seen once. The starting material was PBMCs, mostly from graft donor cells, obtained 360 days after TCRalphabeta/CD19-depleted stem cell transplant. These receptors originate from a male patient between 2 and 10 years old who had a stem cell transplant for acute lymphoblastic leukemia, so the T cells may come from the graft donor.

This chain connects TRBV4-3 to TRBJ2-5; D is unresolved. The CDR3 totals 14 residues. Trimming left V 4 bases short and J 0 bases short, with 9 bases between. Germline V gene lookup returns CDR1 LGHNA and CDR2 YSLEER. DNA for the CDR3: TGCGCCAGCAGCCCTAGGCCGTACCAAGAGACCCAGTACTTC. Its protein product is CASSPRPYQETQYF.

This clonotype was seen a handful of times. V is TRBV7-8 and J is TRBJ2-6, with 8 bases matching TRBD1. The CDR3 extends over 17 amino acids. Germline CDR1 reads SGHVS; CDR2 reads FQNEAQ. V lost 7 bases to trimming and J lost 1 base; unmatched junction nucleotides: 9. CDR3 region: CASTQRTGRSGANVLTF. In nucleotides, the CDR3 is TGTGCCAGCACCCAGAGGACAGGGAGATCTGGGGCCAACGTCCTGACTTTC.

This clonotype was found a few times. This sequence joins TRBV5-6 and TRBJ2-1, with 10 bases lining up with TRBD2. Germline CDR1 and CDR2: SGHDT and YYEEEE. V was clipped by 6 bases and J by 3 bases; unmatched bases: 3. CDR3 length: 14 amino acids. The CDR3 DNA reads TGTGCCAGCACTAGCGGGGGATACTACAATGAGCAGTTCTTC. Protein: CASTSGGYYNEQFF. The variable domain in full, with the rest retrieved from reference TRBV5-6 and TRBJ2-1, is DAGVTQSPTHLIKTRGQQVTLRCSPKSGHDTVSWYQQALGQGPQFIFQYYEEEERQRGNFPDRFSGHQFPNYSSELNVNALLLGDSALYLCASTSGGYYNEQFFGPGTRLTVL.

The CDR3 DNA is TGTGCCAGCAGTCGGAGCGGGGGGGCCTCCTACGAGCAGTACTTC. It specifies CASSRSGGASYEQYF. The chain carries TRBV12-3 or TRBV12-4 and TRBJ2-7, with 10 bases aligning to TRBD2. CDR3 length: 15 amino acids. The ends lost 5 bases at V and 0 bases at J; junction bases unmatched: 4.

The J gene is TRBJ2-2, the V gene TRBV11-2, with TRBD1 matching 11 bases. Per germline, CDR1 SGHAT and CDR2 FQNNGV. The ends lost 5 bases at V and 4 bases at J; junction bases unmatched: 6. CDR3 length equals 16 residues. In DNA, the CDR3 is TGTGCCAGCAGCCCAGGGGACAGGGGGATCACCGGGGAGCTGTTTTTT. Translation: CASSPGDRGITGELFF.

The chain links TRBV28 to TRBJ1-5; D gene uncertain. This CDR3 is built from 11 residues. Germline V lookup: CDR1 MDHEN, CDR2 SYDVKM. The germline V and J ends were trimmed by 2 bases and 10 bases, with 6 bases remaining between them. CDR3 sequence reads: CASSLEGPQHF. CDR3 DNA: TGTGCCAGCAGTTTAGAGGGCCCCCAGCATTTT.

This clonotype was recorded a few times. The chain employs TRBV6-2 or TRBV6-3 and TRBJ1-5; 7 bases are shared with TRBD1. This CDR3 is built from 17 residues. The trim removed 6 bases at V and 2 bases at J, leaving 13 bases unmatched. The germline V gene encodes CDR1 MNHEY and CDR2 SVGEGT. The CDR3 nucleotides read TGTGCCAGCAGAAAAGCCTTCGACAGGGCGGGCAATCAGCCCCAGCATTTT. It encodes CASRKAFDRAGNQPQHF.

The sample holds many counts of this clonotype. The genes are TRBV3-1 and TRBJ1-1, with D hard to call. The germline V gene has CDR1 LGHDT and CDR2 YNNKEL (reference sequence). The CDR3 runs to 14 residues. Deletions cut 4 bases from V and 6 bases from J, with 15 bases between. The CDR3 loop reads CASSLSVEGAEAFF. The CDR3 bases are TGTGCCAGCAGCCTTTCGGTGGAGGGCGCTGAAGCTTTCTTT. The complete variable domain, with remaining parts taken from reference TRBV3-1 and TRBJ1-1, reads DTAVSQTPKYLVTQMGNDKSIKCEQNLGHDTMYWYKQDSKKFLKIMFSYNNKELIINETVPNRFSPKSPDKAHLNLHINSLELGDSAVYFCASSLSVEGAEAFFGQGTRLTVV.

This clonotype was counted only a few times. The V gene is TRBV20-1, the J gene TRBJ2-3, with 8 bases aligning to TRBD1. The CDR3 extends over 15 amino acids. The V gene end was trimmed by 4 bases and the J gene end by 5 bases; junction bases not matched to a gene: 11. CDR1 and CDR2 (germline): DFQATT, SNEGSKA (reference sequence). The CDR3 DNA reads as TGCAGTGCTATCCGACAGGGGCAGGGTGGAGATACGCAGTATTTT. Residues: CSAIRQGQGGDTQYF.

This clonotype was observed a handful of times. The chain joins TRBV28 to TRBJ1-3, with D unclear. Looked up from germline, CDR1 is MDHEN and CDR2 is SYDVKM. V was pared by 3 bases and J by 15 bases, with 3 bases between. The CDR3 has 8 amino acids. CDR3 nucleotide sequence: TGTGCCAGCAGTTTCCGATATTTT. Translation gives CASSFRYF.